This T cell receptor (beta chain) is drawn from a study of shared clonotypes between healthy human individuals. Overall study results and limits: Limitation of the genetic and exposure-history diversity represented came from the few donors. In this cohort, only blood was sampled, and tissue repertoires likely differ.

V gave up 1 base and J gave up 8 bases, with 15 bases separating them. This CDR3 is built from 15 residues. Germline CDR1 and CDR2: MGHRA and YSYEKL. Repertoires were generated with immunoSEQ multiplex PCR, while TCRdb's copy carries only in-frame clones and drops some. The sample has about 2.4 million clones, 93% seen once. Details on this clone: Its antigen is currently unknown.

This sequence joins TRBV4-1 and TRBJ2-1; TRBD1 or TRBD2 may be the D gene (5 bases each). The origin of this receptor is a man between 18 and 35 years old in good health. Some clones in this sample may be carry-over from other donors' samples. The material sequenced was naive CD4+ T cells from PBMCs. Noted subset: CD45RA+ positively selected. CDR3 region: CASSQGPGPTDEQFF. The CDR3, as DNA: TGCGCCAGCAGCCAAGGGCCGGGACCCACCGATGAGCAGTTCTTC.